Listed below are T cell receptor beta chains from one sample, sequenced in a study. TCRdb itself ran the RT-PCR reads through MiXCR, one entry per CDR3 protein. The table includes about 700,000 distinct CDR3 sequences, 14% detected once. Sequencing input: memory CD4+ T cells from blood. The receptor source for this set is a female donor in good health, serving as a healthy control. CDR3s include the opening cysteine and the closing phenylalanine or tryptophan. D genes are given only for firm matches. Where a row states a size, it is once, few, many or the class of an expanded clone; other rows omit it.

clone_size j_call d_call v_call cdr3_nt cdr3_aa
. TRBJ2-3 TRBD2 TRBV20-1 TGCAGTGCCCTAGCGGGATACACAGATACGCAGTATTTT CSALAGYTDTQYF
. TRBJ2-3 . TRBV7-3 TGTGCCAGCAGCTTAACGGACACCAATAAGCAGTATTTT CASSLTDTNKQYF
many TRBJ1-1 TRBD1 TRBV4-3 TGCGCCAGCAGCCAAGATATCACAGGGGGCTGGCGGGGGAACACTGAAGCTTTCTTT CASSQDITGGWRGNTEAFF
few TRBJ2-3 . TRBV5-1 TGCGCCAGCAGTATAATCCCAGGAGGCACAGATACGCAGTATTTT CASSIIPGGTDTQYF
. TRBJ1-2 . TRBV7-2 TGTGCCAGCAGCCGGGAGACTACCCAAACTTATGGCTACACCTTC CASSRETTQTYGYTF
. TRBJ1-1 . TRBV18 TGTGCCAGCTCACCTGAACCCACTGAAGCTTTCTTT CASSPEPTEAFF
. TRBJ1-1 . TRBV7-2 TGTGCCAGCAGCTTACACCAGAACACTGAAGCTTTCTTT CASSLHQNTEAFF
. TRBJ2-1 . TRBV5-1 TGCGCCAGCAGCTTGGTCATAGCGGATTACAATGAGCAGTTCTTC CASSLVIADYNEQFF
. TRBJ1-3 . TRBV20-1 TGCAGTGCTAGAGATCCGAGAGGGAGAGGAAACACCATATATTTT CSARDPRGRGNTIYF
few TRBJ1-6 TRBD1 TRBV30 TGTGCCTGGAGCGGACAGGGAAATTCACCCCTCCACTTT CAWSGQGNSPLHF
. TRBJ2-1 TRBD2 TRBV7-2 TGTGCCAGCAGCTTAGGCGGGGGAGGCCACAATGAGCAGTTCTTC CASSLGGGGHNEQFF
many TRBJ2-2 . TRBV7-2 TGTGCCAGCAGCTTAGATCACACCGGGGAGCTGTTTTTT CASSLDHTGELFF
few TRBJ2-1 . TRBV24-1 TGTGCCACCAGTGATTCGGTGACTAGTCGGGATGAGCAGTTCTTC CATSDSVTSRDEQFF
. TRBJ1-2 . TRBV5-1 TGCGCCAGCAGCTTCAGTGGAGGGGGAGATGGCTATGGCTACACCTTC CASSFSGGGDGYGYTF
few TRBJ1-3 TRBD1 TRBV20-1 TGCAGTGCTCTACAGGGGATCGGGGACACCATATATTTT CSALQGIGDTIYF
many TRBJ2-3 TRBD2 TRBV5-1 TGCGCCAGCAGCTTTCTTATAGCGGGAGGGAGCACAGATACGCAGTATTTT CASSFLIAGGSTDTQYF
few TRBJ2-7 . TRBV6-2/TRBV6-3 TGTGCCAGCAGTTACTCGATAGCGGTCGAGCAGTACTTC CASSYSIAVEQYF
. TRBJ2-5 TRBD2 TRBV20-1 TGCAGTGCTAGGCCCCCGGGAGGAGAGACCCAGTACTTC CSARPPGGETQYF
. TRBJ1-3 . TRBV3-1 TGTGCCAGCAGCCAAGTCGGGCCGACTGGGGGAAACACCATATATTTT CASSQVGPTGGNTIYF
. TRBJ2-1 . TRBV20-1 TGCAATGCTAGAGGGCCGACTAGCTCCTACAATGAGCAGTTCTTC CNARGPTSSYNEQFF
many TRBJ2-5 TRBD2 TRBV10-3 TGTGCCATCAGACCCGAGGCAGCGGGGGGGGAGACCCAGTACTTC CAIRPEAAGGETQYF
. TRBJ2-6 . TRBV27 TGTGCCAGCAGTTTATTAGGGGGTAGGTCCGGGGCCAACGTCCTGACTTTC CASSLLGGRSGANVLTF
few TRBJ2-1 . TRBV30 TGTGCCTGGAGTGATGGGTTGGGATCCTACAATGAGCAGTTCTTC CAWSDGLGSYNEQFF
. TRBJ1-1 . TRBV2 TGTGCCAGCCAGACCGGGCCCGACACTGAAGCTTTCTTT CASQTGPDTEAFF
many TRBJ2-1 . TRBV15 TGTGCCACCAGCAGAGATGAGGCTAGCGAGTACAATGAGCAGTTCTTC CATSRDEASEYNEQFF
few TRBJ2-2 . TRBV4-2 TGTGCCAGCAGCCAAGGCAGGGTAGCCACCGGGGAGCTGTTTTTT CASSQGRVATGELFF
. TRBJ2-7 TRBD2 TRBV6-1 TGTGCCAGCAGTTTGACTAGCGTTGCCTACGAGCAGTACTTC CASSLTSVAYEQYF
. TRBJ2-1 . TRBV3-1 TGTGCCAGCCGCCCTTATAGTGAGCAGTTCTTC CASRPYSEQFF
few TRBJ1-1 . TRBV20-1 TGCAGTGCTAGGTTGCAGGGAGGCACTGAAGCTTTCTTT CSARLQGGTEAFF
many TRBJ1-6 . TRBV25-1 TGTGCCAGCAGTGAACGGGGGATAGGGAATTCACCCCTCCACTTT CASSERGIGNSPLHF
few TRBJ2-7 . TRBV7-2 TGTGCCAGCTCCAGGGATGGGCCAGCGGCCTACGAGCAGTACTTC CASSRDGPAAYEQYF
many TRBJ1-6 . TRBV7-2 TGTGCCAGCAGCTTAGCGAGACAGCAATATTCACCCCTCCACTTT CASSLARQQYSPLHF
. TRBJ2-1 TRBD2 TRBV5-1 TGCGCCAGCGGCCTAGCGGTCTCCTACAATGAGCAGTTCTTC CASGLAVSYNEQFF
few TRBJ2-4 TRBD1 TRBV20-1 TGCAGTCCTTCCGGGACAGGGAAAAACATTCAGTACTTC CSPSGTGKNIQYF
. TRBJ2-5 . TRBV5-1 TGCGCCAGCAGCCAGGGGACTATAAAGGAGACCCAGTACTTC CASSQGTIKETQYF
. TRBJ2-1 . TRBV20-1 TGCAGTGCTAGAGATCCCAGGGCTGGTAATGAGCAGTTCTTC CSARDPRAGNEQFF
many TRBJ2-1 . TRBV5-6 TGTGCCAGCAGCCGAGTGAGCTCCTACAATGAGCAGTTCTTC CASSRVSSYNEQFF
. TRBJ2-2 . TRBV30 TGTGCCTGGAGTGGACCAAGGCAGGATACCGGGGAGCTGTTTTTT CAWSGPRQDTGELFF
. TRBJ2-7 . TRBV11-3 TGTGCCAGCAGCTTAGTCGAGGGGACCTACGAGCAGTACTTC CASSLVEGTYEQYF
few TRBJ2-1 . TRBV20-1 TGCAGTGCTAGCGGGGAGAGAAACAATGAGCAGTTCTTC CSASGERNNEQFF
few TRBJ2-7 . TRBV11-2 TGTGCCAGCAGCTGGAGGCCCTACGAGCAGTACTTC CASSWRPYEQYF
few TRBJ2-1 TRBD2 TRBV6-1 TGTGCCAGCAGTGAACTAGCGGCTCGGTACAATGAGCAGTTCTTC CASSELAARYNEQFF
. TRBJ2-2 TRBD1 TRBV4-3 TGCGCCAGCAGCCAAGATTATCGACAGGGTCTCTACACCGGGGAGCTGTTTTTT CASSQDYRQGLYTGELFF